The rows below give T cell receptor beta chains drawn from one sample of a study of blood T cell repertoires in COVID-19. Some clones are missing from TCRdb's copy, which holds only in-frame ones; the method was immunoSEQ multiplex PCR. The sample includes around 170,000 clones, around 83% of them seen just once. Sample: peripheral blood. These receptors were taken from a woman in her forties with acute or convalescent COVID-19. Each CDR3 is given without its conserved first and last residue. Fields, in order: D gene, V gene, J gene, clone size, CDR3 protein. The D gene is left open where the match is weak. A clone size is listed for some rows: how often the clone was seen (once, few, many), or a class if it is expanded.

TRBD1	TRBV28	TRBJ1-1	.	ASSLGTDMNTEAF
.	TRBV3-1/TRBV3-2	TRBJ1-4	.	ASSQGGGRKLF
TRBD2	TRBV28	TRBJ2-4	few	ASSFLNSGGRNIQY
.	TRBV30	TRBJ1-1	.	AWSFNTEAF
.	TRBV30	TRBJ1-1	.	AWSRLRRSLNTEAF
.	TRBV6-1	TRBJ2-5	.	ASSRTTSETQY
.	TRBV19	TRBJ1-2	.	ASTNRDIWRISGYT
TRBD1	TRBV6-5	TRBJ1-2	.	ASSYSGQGIHGYT
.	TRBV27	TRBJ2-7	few	ASSLSVTSYEQY
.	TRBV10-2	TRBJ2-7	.	ASSDPRGGGDEQY
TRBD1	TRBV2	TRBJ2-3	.	ASTVIDRGNQY
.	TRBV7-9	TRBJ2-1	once	ASSLGSRDYEQF
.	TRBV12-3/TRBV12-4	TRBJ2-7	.	ASTPGGYEQY
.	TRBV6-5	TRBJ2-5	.	ASSTPGLLQETQY
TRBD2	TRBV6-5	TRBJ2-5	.	ASRTPGRETQY
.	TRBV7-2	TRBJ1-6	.	ASSTGTMYNSPLH
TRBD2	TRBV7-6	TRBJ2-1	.	ASSLAGGYNEQF
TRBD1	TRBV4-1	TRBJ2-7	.	ASSQSSAHRGPYEQY
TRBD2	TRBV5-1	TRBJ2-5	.	ASSLGGLAGQETQY
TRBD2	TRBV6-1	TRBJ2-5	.	ASSAGTSGSQETQY
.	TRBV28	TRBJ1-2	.	ASSLTPRVGYT
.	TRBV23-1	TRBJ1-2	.	ASLEGAGTHGYT
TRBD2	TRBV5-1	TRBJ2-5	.	ASTLAGQETQY
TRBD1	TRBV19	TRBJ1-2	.	ASKGTAYGYT
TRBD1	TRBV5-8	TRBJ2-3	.	ASSSTMGQGLGRDTQY
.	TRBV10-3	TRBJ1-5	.	AISDPGGGNQPQH
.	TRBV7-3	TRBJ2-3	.	ASSPPGSTDTQY
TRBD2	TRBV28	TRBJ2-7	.	ASSLWRTSGYEQY
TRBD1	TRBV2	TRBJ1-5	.	ASTGQGTIQPQH
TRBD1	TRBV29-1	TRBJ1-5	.	SVVDRGDSGQPQH
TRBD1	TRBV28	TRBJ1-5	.	ASSLSQGGQPQH
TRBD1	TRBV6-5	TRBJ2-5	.	ASSPTGTGVPNQY
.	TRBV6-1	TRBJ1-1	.	ANSGARLLWDSF
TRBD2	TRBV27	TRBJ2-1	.	ASSSLGRGLAVNEQF
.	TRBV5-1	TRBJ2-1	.	ASSKLEDSNEQF
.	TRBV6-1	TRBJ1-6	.	ASSEARGDNSPLH
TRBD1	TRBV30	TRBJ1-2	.	AYSAGGVNGYT
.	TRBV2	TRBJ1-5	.	ASSVMGQYSNQPQH
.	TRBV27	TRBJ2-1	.	ASSLPPGSGANEQF
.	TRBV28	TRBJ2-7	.	GTRNSLYEQY
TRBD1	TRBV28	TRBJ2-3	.	AIGLGQGGPDTQY
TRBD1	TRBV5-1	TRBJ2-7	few	ASSARTGPIYEQY
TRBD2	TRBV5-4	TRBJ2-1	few	ASSSSLAGGSDEQF
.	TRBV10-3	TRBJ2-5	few	AISGTARASAGKETQY
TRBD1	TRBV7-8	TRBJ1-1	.	ASSLVPGGETEAF
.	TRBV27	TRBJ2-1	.	ASSPRVYNEQF
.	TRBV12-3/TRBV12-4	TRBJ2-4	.	ASSARDIQY
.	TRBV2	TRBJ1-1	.	ASIERTEAF
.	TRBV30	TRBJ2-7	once	AWSVIYEQY
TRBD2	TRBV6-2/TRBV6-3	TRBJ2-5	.	ASSPGTSGSETQY
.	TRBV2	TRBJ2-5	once	ASSDNLAETQY
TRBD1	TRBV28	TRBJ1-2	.	ASTLWDSGDGYT
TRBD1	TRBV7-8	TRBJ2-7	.	ASSLVQGAVEQY